Described below is a single T cell receptor beta chain sequence and its context. Germline CDR1 is SGHVS and CDR2 is FQNEAQ. The CDR3 is made up of 14 amino acids. V lost 4 bases and J 2 bases, leaving 8 bases between the germline ends. The data stem from a study of T cells after somatic rescue of genetic block. The table came from immunoSEQ multiplex PCR; TCRdb's copy has only in-frame clones and leaves some out. The sample has 9,500 to 15,000 clones, roughly 73% seen once. The source is a boy under 18. V is TRBV7-8 and J is TRBJ2-2; D is unclear. Sequencing input: peripheral blood mononuclear cells (PBMCs). CDR3 nucleotides: TGTGCCAGCAGCTCATTACTCAACACCGGGGAGCTGTTTTTT. Its translation is CASSSLLNTGELFF.